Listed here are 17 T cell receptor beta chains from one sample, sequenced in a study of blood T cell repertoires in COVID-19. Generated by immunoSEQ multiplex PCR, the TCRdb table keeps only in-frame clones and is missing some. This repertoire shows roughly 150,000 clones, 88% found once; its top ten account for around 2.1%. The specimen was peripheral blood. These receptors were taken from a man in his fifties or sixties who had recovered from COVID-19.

CDR3 amino acids: CASSIGDTSRDTQYF. CDR3 nucleotide sequence: TGTGCCAGTAGTATAGGGGACACATCAAGGGATACGCAGTATTTT. The chain joins TRBV19 to TRBJ2-3, with D possibly TRBD1 on 6 matching bases. In germline, CDR1 is LNHDA, CDR2 SQIVND (reference sequence). The CDR3 length is 15 residues. V gave up 1 base and J gave up 6 bases, with 14 bases separating them. Combining the CDR3 with reference TRBV19 and TRBJ2-3 gives the whole variable domain DGGITQSPKYLFRKEGQNVTLSCEQNLNHDAMYWYRQDPGQGLRLIYYSQIVNDFQKGDIAEGYSVSREKKESFPLTVTSAQKNPTAFYLCASSIGDTSRDTQYFGPGTRLTVL.

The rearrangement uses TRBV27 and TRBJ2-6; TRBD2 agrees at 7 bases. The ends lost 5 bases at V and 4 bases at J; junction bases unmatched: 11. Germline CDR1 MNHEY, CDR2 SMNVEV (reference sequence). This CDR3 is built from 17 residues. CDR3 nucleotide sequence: TGTGCCAGCAGTCCTTATCTTGCGGGGGTCGGGGCCAACGTCCTGACTTTC. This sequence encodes CASSPYLAGVGANVLTF.

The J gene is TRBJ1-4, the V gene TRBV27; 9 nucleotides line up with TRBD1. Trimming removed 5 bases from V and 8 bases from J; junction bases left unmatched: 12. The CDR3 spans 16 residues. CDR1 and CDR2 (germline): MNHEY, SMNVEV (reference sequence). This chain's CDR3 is CASSPRGGQGKEKLFF. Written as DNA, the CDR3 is TGTGCCAGCAGTCCTAGGGGGGGACAGGGAAAGGAAAAACTGTTTTTT.

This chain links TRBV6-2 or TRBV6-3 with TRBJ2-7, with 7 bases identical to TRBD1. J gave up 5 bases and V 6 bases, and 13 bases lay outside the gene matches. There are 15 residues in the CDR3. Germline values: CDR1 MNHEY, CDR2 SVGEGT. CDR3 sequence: CASSKPDRVNHEQYF. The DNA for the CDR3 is TGTGCCAGCAGCAAACCCGACAGGGTAAACCACGAGCAGTACTTC.

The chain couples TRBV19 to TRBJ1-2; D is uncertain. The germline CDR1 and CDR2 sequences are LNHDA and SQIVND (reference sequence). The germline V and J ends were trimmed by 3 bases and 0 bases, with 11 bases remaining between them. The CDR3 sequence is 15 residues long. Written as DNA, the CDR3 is TGTGCCAGTAGTATGGCCGGCAGCGCTAACTATGGCTACACCTTC. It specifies CASSMAGSANYGYTF.

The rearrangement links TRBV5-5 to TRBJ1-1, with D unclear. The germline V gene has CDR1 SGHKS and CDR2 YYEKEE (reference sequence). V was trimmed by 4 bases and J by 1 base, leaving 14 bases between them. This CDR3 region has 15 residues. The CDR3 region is CASSPAVRANTEAFF. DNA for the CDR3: TGTGCCAGCAGCCCCGCTGTGAGGGCGAACACTGAAGCTTTCTTT.

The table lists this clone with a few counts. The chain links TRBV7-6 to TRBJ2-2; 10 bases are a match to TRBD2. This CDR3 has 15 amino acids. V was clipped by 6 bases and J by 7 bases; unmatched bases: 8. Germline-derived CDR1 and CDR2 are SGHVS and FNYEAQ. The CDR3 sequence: CASSRSAGGLGELFF. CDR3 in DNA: TGTGCCAGCAGTAGGTCAGCGGGAGGGCTCGGGGAGCTGTTTTTT.

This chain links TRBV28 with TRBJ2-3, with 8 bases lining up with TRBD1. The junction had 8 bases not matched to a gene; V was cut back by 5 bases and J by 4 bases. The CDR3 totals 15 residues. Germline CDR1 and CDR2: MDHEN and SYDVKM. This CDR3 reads CASSPPDREADTQYF. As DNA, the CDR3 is TGTGCCAGCAGTCCCCCGGACAGGGAGGCAGATACGCAGTATTTT.

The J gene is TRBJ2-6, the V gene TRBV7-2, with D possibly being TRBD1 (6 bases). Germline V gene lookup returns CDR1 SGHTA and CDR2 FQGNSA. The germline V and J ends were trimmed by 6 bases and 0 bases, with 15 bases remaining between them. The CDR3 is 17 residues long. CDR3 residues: CASSPDRTLSGANVLTF. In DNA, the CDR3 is TGTGCCAGCAGTCCCGACAGGACCCTCTCTGGGGCCAACGTCCTGACTTTC.

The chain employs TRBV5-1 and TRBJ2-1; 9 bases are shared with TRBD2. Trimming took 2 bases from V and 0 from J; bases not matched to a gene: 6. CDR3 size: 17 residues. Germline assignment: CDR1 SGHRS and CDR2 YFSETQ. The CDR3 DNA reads TGCGCCAGCAGCTTCGGGACTAGCATATCCTCCTACAATGAGCAGTTCTTC. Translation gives CASSFGTSISSYNEQFF.

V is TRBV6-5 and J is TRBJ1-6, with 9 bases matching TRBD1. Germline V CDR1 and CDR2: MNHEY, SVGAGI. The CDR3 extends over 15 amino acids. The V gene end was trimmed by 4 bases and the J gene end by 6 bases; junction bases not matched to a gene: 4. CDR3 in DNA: TGTGCCAGCAGTTCCGACAGGGGGGCTAATTCACCCCTCCACTTT. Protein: CASSSDRGANSPLHF.

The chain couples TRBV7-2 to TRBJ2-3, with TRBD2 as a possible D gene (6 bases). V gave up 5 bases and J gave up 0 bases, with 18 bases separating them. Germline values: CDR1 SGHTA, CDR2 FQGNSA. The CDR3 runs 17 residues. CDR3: CASSPERGLFSTDTQYF. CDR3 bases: TGTGCCAGCAGCCCCGAACGGGGGTTGTTTAGCACAGATACGCAGTATTTT. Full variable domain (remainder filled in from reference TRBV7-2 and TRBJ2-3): GAGVSQSPSNKVTEKGKDVELRCDPISGHTALYWYRQSLGQGLEFLIYFQGNSAPDKSGLPSDRFSAERTGGSVSTLTIQRTQQEDSAVYLCASSPERGLFSTDTQYFGPGTRLTVL.

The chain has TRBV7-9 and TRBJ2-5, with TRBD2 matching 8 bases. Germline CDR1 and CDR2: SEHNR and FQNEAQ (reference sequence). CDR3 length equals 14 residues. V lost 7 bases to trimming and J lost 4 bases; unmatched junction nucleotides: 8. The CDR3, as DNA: TGTGCCAGCACCCCAATGGCGGGGGGAGAGACCCAGTACTTC. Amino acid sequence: CASTPMAGGETQYF.

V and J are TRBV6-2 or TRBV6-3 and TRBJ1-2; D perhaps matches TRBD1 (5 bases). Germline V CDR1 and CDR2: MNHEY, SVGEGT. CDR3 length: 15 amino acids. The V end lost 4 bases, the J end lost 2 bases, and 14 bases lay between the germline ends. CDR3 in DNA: TGTGCCAGCAGTTCCTCCGCGGGGCGGAACTATGGCTACACCTTC. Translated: CASSSSAGRNYGYTF.

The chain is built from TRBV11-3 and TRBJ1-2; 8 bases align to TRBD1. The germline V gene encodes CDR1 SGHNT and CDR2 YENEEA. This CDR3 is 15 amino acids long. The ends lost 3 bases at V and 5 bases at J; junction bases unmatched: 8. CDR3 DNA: TGTGCCAGCAGCTTTCACTCAGGGGGCGGTTATGGCTACACCTTC. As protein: CASSFHSGGGYGYTF.

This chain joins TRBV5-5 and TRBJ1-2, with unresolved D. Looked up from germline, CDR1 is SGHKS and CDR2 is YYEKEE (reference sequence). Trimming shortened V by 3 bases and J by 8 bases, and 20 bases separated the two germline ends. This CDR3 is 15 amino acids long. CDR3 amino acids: CASSYYAEGQTGYTF. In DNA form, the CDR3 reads TGTGCCAGCAGCTACTATGCGGAGGGCCAGACGGGCTACACCTTC. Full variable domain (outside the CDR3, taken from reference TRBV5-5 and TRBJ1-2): DAGVTQSPTHLIKTRGQQVTLRCSPISGHKSVSWYQQVLGQGPQFIFQYYEKEERGRGNFPDRFSARQFPNYSSELNVNALLLGDSALYLCASSYYAEGQTGYTFGSGTRLTVV.

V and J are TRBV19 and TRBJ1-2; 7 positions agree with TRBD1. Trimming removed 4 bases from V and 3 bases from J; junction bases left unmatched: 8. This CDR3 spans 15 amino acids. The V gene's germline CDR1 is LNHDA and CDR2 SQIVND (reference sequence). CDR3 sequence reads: CASSTQARGDYGYTF. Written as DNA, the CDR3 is TGTGCCAGTAGTACTCAAGCCAGGGGGGACTATGGCTACACCTTC.